This T cell receptor (beta chain) was obtained from a study of CD8 T cells in Susac syndrome. Reverse transcription used roughly 0.45 to 1 ug RNA and random hexamers. TCRdb ran MiXCR on the immunoSEQ multiplex PCR reads and lists one entry per CDR3 protein. The data hold a few hundred thousand distinct CDR3 sequences, with 95% observed a single time. Sequencing was performed on CD4+ T cells from PBMCs. The sequence was obtained from a human donor with multiple sclerosis.

The CDR3 loop is CSVARGRYTGELFF. CDR3 bases: TGCAGCGTTGCCCGCGGGAGATACACCGGGGAGCTGTTTTTT. The rearrangement joins TRBV29-1 to TRBJ2-2, with 7 bases aligning to TRBD2. Germline trimming cut 4 bases from V and 3 bases from J; bases unmatched to any gene: 5. CDR3 length: 14 residues. CDR1 and CDR2 (germline): SQVTM, ANQGSEA.